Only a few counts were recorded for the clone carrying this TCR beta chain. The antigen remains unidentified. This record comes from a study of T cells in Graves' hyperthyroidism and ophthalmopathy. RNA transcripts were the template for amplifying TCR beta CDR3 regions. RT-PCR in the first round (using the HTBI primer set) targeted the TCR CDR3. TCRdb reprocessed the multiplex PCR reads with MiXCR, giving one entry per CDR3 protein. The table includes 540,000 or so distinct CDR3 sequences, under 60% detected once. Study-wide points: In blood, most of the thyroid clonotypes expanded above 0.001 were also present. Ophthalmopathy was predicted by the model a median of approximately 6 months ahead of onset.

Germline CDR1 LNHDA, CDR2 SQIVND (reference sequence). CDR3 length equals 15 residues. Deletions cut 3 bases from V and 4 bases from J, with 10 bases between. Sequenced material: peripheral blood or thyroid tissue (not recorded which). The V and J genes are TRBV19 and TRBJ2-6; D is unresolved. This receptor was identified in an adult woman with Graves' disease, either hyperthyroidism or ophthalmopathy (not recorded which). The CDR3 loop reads CASSMGTTGANVLTF. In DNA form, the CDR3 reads TGTGCCAGTAGTATGGGTACAACCGGGGCCAACGTCCTGACTTTC.